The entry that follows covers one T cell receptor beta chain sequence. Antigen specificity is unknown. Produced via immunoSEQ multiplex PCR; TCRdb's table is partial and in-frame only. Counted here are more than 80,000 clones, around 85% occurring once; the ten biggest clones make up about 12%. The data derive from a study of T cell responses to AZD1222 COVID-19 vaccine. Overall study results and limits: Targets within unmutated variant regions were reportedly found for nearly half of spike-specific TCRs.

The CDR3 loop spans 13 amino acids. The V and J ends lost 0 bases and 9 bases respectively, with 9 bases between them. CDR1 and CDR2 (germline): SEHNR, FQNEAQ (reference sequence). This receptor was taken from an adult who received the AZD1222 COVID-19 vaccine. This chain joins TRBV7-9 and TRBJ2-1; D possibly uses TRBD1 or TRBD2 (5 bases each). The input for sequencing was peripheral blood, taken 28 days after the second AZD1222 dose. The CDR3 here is CASSLAGVAEQFF. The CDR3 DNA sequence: TGTGCCAGCAGCTTAGCGGGGGTTGCTGAGCAGTTCTTC.